This T cell receptor beta chain originates from a study of early T cells in non-severe SARS-CoV-2 infection. MiXCR was run by TCRdb on the 5' RACE reads, yielding one entry per CDR3 protein. The table lists 50,000 to 80,000 distinct CDR3 sequences, over 4.5% of them singletons. The germline gives CDR1 SNHLY, CDR2 FYNNEI. The ends lost 4 bases at V and 7 bases at J; junction bases unmatched: 1. This CDR3 spans 14 amino acids. There are many counts of this clonotype. The TCR sequence derives from an adult who was a healthcare worker with PCR-confirmed SARS-CoV-2 infection or an uninfected control (not recorded which). The chain carries TRBV2 and TRBJ2-1, with TRBD2 matching over 13 bases. Source material: whole blood. DNA of the CDR3: TGTGCCAGCAGTGTGGGACTAGCGGGGAATGAGCAGTTCTTC. It codes for CASSVGLAGNEQFF.